The entry that follows covers one T cell receptor (beta chain) sequence. Sequencing was performed with immunoSEQ multiplex PCR; in TCRdb, only in-frame clones are kept and a portion is missing. The table includes some 390,000 clones, approximately 90% detected once. The data stem from a study of Ad26.COV2.S vaccination and SARS-CoV-2 variants. Treatment here: around 19 received Ad26.COV2.S at low or high dose, single or two shots; 5 received placebo; per-sample allocation not given. Collection of samples fell on day 63 after the first vaccine or placebo injection. An adult of 18-55 years in Boston served as donor. The CDR3 has 14 residues. V dropped 3 bases and J dropped 5 bases, with 10 bases sitting between them. Germline CDR1 is LGHDT and CDR2 is YNNKEL (reference sequence).

This receptor was taken from a person aged 18-60 years who received the Ad26.COV2.S COVID-19 vaccine or a placebo. The V and J genes are TRBV3-1 (or the pseudogene TRBV3-2) and TRBJ2-2, with unresolved D. Sequenced here: peripheral blood, sampled in a trial of Ad26.COV2.S vaccine versus placebo. The chain's CDR3 is CASSQIPPTGELFF. CDR3 nucleotide sequence: TGTGCCAGCAGCCAGATCCCCCCAACCGGGGAGCTGTTTTTT.